The sequence of this TCR beta chain was determined in a study of technical replicates of blood from four donors. This table comes from immunoSEQ multiplex PCR, and its TCRdb copy is limited to in-frame clones, with some not included. The sample has tens of thousands of clones; roughly 91% are singletons. This CDR3 is built from 16 residues. V was pared by 5 bases and J by 8 bases, with 8 bases of the junction left unmatched. In germline, CDR1 is SGHTA, CDR2 FQGNSA. The origin of this receptor is a human donor in good health. Some clones in this sample may be carry-over from other donors' samples. The sample taken for sequencing was PBMCs. The chain carries TRBV7-2 and TRBJ1-6; TRBD1 matches 11 bases. CDR3 DNA: TGTGCCAGCAGCCAAGGGGGGACAGGGGGGCATTCACCCCTCCACTTT. This gives the protein CASSQGGTGGHSPLHF. The full variable domain, rest sourced from reference TRBV7-2 and TRBJ1-6, is GAGVSQSPSNKVTEKGKDVELRCDPISGHTALYWYRQSLGQGLEFLIYFQGNSAPDKSGLPSDRFSAERTGGSVSTLTIQRTQQEDSAVYLCASSQGGTGGHSPLHFGNGTRLTVT.